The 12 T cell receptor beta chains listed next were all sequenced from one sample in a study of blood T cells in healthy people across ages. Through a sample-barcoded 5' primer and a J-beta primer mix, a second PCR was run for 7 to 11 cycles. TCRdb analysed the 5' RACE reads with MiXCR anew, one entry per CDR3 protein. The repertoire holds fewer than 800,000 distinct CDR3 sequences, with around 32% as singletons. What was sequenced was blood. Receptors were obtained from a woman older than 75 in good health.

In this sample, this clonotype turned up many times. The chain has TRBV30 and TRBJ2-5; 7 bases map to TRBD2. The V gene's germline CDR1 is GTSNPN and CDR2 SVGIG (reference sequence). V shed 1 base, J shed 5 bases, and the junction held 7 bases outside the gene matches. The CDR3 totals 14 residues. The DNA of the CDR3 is TGTGCCTGGAGTGGGCCGGGACTAAGTGAGACCCAGTACTTC. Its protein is CAWSGPGLSETQYF.

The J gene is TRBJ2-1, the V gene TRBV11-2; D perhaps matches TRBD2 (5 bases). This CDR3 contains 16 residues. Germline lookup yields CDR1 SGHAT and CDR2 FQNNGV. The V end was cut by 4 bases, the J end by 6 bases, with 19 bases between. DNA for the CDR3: TGTGCCAGCAGCTCAGACTCCTCGGGATTATCCAATGAGCAGTTCTTC. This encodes CASSSDSSGLSNEQFF.

CDR3: CSARGRGRRTEAFF. DNA of the CDR3: TGCAGTGCTAGAGGGCGGGGTAGGAGGACTGAAGCTTTCTTT. The V and J genes are TRBV20-1 and TRBJ1-1, with D unresolved. The CDR3 spans 14 residues. Trimming took off 1 base at V and 5 bases at J, with 14 bases between the two ends. Looked up from germline, CDR1 is DFQATT and CDR2 is SNEGSKA (reference sequence).

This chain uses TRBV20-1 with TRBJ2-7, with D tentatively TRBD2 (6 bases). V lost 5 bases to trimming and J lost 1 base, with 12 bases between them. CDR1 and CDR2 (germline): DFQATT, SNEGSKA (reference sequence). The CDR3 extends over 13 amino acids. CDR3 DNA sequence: TGCAGTGCTGGAATGACTAGTTCCTACGAGCAGTACTTC. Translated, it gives CSAGMTSSYEQYF.

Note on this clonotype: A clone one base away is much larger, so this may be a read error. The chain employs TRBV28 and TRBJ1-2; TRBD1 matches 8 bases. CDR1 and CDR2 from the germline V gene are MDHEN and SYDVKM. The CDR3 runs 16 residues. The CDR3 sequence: CVSSSLGQALNYGYTF. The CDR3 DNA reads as TGTGTCAGCAGTTCATTGGGACAGGCTCTCAACTATGGCTACACCTTC.

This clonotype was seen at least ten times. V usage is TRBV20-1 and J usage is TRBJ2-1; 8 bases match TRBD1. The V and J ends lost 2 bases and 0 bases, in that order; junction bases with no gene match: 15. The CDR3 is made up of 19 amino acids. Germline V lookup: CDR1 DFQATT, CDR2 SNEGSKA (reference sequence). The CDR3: CSARTAGQAGPSSYNEQFF. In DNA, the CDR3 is TGCAGTGCTAGAACCGCGGGACAGGCCGGACCCAGCTCCTACAATGAGCAGTTCTTC.

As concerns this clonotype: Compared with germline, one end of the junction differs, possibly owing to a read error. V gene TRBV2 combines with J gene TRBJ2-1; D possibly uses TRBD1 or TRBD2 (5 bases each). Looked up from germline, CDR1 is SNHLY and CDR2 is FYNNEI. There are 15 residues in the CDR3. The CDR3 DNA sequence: TGTACCAGCAGTAAGGGGACGGGCTCCTACAATGAGCAGTTCTTC. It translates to CTSSKGTGSYNEQFF.

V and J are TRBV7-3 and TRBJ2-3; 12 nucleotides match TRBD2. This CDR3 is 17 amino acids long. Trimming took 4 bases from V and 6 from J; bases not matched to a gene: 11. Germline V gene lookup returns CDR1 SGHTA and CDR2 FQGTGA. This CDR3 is CASSSSPLAGGRDTQYF. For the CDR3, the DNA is TGTGCCAGCAGCTCGTCTCCTCTAGCGGGGGGGCGTGATACGCAGTATTTT.

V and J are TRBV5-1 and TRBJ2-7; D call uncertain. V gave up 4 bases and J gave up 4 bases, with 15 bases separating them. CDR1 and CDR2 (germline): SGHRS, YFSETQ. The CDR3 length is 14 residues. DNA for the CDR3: TGCGCCAGCAGCCCCCGGGTAGCAGCATACGAGCAGTACTTC. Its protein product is CASSPRVAAYEQYF.

The CDR3 spells CASNESAGAESYEQYF. The CDR3 nucleotides are TGTGCCAGCAACGAAAGCGCGGGGGCGGAATCCTACGAGCAGTACTTC. The chain couples TRBV9 to TRBJ2-7, with D tentatively TRBD2 (7 bases). Germline CDR1 SGDLS, CDR2 YYNGEE. V lost 6 bases to trimming and J lost 1 base, with 20 bases between them. The CDR3 covers 16 residues.

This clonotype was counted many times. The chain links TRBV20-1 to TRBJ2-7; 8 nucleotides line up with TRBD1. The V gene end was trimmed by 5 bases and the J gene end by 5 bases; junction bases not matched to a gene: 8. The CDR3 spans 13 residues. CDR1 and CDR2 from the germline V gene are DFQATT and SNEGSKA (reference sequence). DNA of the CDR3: TGCAGTGCTCCGGGACAGGCTTTTCACGAGCAGTACTTC. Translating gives CSAPGQAFHEQYF.

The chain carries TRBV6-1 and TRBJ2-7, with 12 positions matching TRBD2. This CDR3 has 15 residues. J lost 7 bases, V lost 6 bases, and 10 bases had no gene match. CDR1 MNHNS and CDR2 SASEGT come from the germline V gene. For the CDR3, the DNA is TGTGCCAGCAGACTAGCGGGGGGATTCTACAATGAGCAGTACTTC. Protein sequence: CASRLAGGFYNEQYF.